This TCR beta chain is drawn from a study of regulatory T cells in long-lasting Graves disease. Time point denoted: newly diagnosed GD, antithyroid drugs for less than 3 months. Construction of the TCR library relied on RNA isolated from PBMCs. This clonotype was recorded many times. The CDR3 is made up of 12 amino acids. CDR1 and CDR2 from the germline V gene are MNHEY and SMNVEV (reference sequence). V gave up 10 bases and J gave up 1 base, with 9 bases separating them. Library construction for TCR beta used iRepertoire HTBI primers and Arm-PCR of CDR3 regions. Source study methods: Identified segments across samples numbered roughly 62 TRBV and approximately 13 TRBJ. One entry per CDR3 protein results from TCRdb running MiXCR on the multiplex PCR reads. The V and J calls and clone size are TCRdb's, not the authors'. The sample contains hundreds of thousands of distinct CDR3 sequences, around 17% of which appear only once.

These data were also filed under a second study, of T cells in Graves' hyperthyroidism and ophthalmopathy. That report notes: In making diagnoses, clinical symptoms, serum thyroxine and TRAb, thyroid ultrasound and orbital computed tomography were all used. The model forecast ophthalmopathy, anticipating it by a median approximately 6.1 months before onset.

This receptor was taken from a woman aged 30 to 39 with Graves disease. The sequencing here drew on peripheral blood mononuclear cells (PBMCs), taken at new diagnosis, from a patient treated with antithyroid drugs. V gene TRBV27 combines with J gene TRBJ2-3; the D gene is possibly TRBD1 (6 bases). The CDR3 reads CATRGRTDTQYF. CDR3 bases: TGTGCCACCAGGGGCCGCACAGATACGCAGTATTTT.